Reported below is one T cell receptor beta chain. The antigen is not known. This record comes from a study of T cells in Graves' hyperthyroidism and ophthalmopathy. Study-wide background: Staff took peripheral blood when the initial diagnosis was made, before any treatment began. Regarding the study as a whole: For ophthalmopathy, model prediction preceded onset by a median 6.5 months.

CDR1 and CDR2 from the germline V gene are MDHEN and SYDVKM. The CDR3 is 14 residues long. V lost 5 bases and J lost 8; bases outside the gene matches: 7. Amplified TCR beta CDR3 regions derived from RNA transcripts. An initial round of RT-PCR targeting the TCR CDR3 relied on the HTBI primer set. TCRdb itself ran the multiplex PCR reads through MiXCR, one entry per CDR3 protein. The sample shows 500,000 to 750,000 distinct CDR3 sequences, over 12% of them seen only once. The chain links TRBV28 to TRBJ1-4; 8 bases are shared with TRBD1. The sequence came from a woman between 18 and 30 years old with Graves' ophthalmopathy. Sequenced: blood. CDR3 loop: CASSLTGEWEKLFF. For the CDR3, the DNA is TGTGCCAGCAGTCTGACAGGGGAGTGGGAAAAACTGTTTTTT.